In its sample, the clone carrying this TCR beta chain was seen once. Its target is unknown. A second PCR, run for about 7 to 11 cycles, used a sample-barcoded 5' primer plus a J-beta primer mix. Unique molecular identifiers of 12 random nucleotides labeled each cDNA. TCRdb processed the 5' RACE reads anew with MiXCR; each CDR3 protein has one entry. The table has roughly 800,000 distinct CDR3 sequences, 53% seen once. The data are from a study of blood T cells in healthy people across ages. Findings and caveats of the study: When set beside aged donors, long-lived donors presented more naive CD4+ cells and higher diversity. Per million T cells, the diversity of TCR beta decreased roughly linearly as age advanced.

Each sample had at least 6.5 million PBMCs isolated. This CDR3 region has 15 residues. Germline CDR1 SGHKS, CDR2 YYEKEE (reference sequence). Trimming cost V 6 bases and J 5 bases, with 20 bases left between them. This rearrangement joins TRBV5-5 to TRBJ2-5; no clear D gene. The material sequenced was blood. The source is a man older than 75 in good health. CDR3 DNA: TGTGCCAGCAATTACGAATCAGGCACTCAGGAGACCCAGTACTTC. Translated: CASNYESGTQETQYF.